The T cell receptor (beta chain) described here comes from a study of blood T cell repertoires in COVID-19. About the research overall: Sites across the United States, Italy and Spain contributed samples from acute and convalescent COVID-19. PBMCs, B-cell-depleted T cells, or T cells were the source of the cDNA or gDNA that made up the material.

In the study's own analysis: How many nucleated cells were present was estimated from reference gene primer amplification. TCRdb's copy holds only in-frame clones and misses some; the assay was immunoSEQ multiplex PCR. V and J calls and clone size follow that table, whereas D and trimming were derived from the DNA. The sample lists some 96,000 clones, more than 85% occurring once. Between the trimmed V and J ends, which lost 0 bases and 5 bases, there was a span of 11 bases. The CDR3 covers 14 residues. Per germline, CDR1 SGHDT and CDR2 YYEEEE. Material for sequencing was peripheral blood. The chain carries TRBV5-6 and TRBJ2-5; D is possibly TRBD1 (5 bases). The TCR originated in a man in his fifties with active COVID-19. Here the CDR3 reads CASSLVAGLETQYF. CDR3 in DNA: TGTGCCAGCAGCTTGGTGGCAGGGTTGGAGACCCAGTACTTC.